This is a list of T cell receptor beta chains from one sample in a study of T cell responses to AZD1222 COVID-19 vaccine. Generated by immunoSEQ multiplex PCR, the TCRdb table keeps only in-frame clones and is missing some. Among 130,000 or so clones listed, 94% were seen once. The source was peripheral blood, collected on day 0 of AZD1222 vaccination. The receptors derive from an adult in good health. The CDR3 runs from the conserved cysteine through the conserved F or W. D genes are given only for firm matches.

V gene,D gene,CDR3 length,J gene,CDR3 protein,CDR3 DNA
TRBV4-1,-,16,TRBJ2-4,CASSQEESLAKNIQYF,TGCGCCAGCAGCCAAGAAGAGTCCCTAGCCAAAAACATTCAGTACTTC
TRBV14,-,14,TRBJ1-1,CASSLRSLGTEAFF,TGTGCCAGCAGCCTTCGGTCCCTGGGCACTGAAGCTTTCTTT
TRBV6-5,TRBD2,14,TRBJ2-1,CASITRSGSNEQFF,TGTGCCAGCATTACAAGGAGCGGGAGCAATGAGCAGTTCTTC
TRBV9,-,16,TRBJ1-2,CASSGQGQEIYYGYTF,TGTGCCAGCAGCGGGCAAGGGCAGGAGATCTACTATGGCTACACCTTC
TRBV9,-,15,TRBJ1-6,CASSVGHSENSPLHF,TGTGCCAGCAGCGTTGGGCACTCCGAGAATTCACCCCTCCACTTT
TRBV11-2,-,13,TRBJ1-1,CASSWDINTEAFF,TGTGCCAGCAGCTGGGACATCAACACTGAAGCTTTCTTT
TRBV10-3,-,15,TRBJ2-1,CATGTVHSSYNEQFF,TGTGCCACTGGGACGGTCCATAGCTCCTACAATGAGCAGTTCTTC
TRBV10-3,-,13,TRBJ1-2,CAIRPGVYYGYTF,TGTGCCATCAGGCCAGGGGTATACTATGGCTACACCTTC
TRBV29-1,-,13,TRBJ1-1,CSVGIGGGLEAFF,TGCAGCGTTGGGATCGGGGGGGGCCTTGAAGCTTTCTTT
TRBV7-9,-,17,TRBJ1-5,CASSLYSGDYSNQPQHF,TGTGCCAGCAGCTTATATTCAGGCGATTATAGCAATCAGCCCCAGCATTTT
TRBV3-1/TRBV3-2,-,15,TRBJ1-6,CASSRGGTYNSPLHF,TGTGCCAGCAGCCGAGGGGGGACCTATAATTCACCCCTCCACTTT
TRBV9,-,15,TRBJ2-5,CASSVALGAQETQYF,TGTGCCAGCAGCGTAGCGCTGGGGGCGCAAGAGACCCAGTACTTC
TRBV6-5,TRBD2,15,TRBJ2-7,CASSRSGSDSHEQYF,TGTGCCAGCAGTCGTAGCGGGAGTGATTCCCACGAGCAGTACTTC
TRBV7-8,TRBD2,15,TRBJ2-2,CASSLLAGDTGELFF,TGTGCCAGCAGCTTACTAGCGGGGGACACCGGGGAGCTGTTTTTT
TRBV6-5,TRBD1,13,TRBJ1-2,CASRQTGAYGYTF,TGTGCCAGCAGGCAGACAGGGGCCTATGGCTACACCTTC
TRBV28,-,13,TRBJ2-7,CAHCDGDSYEQYF,TGTGCCCACTGCGACGGTGACTCCTACGAGCAGTACTTC
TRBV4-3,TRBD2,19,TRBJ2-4,CASSQDLGLASQGAGIQYF,TGCGCCAGCAGCCAAGATCTTGGACTAGCGTCACAGGGAGCGGGTATTCAGTACTTC
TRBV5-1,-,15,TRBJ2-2,CASSWGLARSGELFF,TGCGCCAGCAGCTGGGGGCTAGCCAGGTCCGGGGAGCTGTTTTTT
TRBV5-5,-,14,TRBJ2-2,CASSFRVGTGELFF,TGTGCCAGCAGCTTCAGGGTTGGCACCGGGGAGCTGTTTTTT
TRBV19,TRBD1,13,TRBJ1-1,CASSTDRGTEAFF,TGTGCCAGTAGTACCGACAGGGGGACTGAAGCTTTCTTT
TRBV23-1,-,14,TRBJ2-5,CASSPLPRPETQYF,TGCGCCAGCAGTCCGTTGCCCCGTCCAGAGACCCAGTACTTC
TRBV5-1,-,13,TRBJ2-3,CASSLRELDTQYF,TGCGCCAGCAGCTTGCGGGAGTTAGATACGCAGTATTTT
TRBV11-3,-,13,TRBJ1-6,CASSLDPGSPLHF,TGTGCCAGCAGCTTAGATCCGGGTTCACCCCTCCACTTT
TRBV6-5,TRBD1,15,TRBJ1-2,CASSYLIGTGSSNTF,TGTGCCAGCAGTTACTTGATCGGGACAGGTTCGTCTAACACCTTC